The present TCR beta chain was sequenced within a study of blood T cell repertoires in COVID-19. Study as a whole: Spain, Italy and the United States supplied samples that represented acute and convalescent COVID-19.

The assay was immunoSEQ multiplex PCR, and TCRdb's table has in-frame clones only and misses some. The sample has some 260,000 clones; about 86% are singletons. This CDR3 region has 12 residues. Trimming cost V 5 bases and J 10 bases, with 12 bases left between them. Germline CDR1 is SEHNR and CDR2 is FQNEAQ (reference sequence). The TCR was taken from a man aged 25 to 40 with acute COVID-19. The V call is TRBV7-9, the J call TRBJ2-1; D gene uncertain. The sample taken for sequencing was PBMCs or T cells enriched from blood (not recorded which). Written as DNA, the CDR3 is TGTGCCAGCAGCCCCACTGCGAGGGAGCAGTTCTTC. Protein: CASSPTAREQFF.